Described below is a single T cell receptor beta chain sequence and its context. Repertoires were generated with immunoSEQ multiplex PCR, while TCRdb's copy carries only in-frame clones and drops some. The sample gives fewer than 45,000 clones, 85% to 90% of which show up once; about 9.3% is in the top ten. Germline loops: CDR1 SEHNR, CDR2 FQNEAQ (reference sequence). V was pared by 5 bases and J by 4 bases, with 14 bases between. This CDR3 region has 15 residues. This sample was taken from a study of lymphopenia after photon versus proton radiotherapy. The rearrangement joins TRBV7-9 to TRBJ2-2; D is undetermined. The sequence came from a woman aged 70 to 79 with pancreatic cancer. Some clones in this sample may be carry-over from other donors' samples. The source material was peripheral blood, sampled from a patient treated with proton-based radiotherapy. CDR3 DNA sequence: TGTGCCAGCAGCCCAACCGCCCAAATCACCGGGGAGCTGTTTTTT. Its translation is CASSPTAQITGELFF.